This T cell receptor beta chain emerged from a study of control samples from healthy donors and cancer patients. The table came from immunoSEQ multiplex PCR; TCRdb's copy has only in-frame clones and leaves some out. The data show over 85,000 clones, with 92% seen just once and 2% to 3% held by the top ten. Germline CDR1 is KGHSH and CDR2 is LQKENI. V shed 5 bases and J 3 bases; nucleotides not matched to a gene: 2. This CDR3 contains 14 residues. The origin of this receptor is a woman aged 18-35 years in good health. The genes are TRBV18 and TRBJ1-5; TRBD1 matches 9 bases. The specimen sequenced was blood. The CDR3 protein is CASSGTGSNQPQHF. CDR3 sequence (DNA): TGTGCCAGCTCAGGGACAGGGTCCAATCAGCCCCAGCATTTT.